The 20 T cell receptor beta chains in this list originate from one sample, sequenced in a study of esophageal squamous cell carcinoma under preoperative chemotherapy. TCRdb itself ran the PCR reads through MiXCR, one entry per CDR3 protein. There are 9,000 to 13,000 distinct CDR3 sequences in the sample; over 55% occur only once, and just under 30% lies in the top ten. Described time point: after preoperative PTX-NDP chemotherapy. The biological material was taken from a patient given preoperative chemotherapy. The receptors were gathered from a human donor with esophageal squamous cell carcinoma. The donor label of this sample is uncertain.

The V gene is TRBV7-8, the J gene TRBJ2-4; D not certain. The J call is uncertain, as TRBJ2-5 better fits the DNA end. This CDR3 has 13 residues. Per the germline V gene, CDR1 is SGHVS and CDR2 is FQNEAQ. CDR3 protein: CASSRTIQETQYF. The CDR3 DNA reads TGTGCCAGCAGCCGGACGATACAAGAGACCCAGTACTTC.

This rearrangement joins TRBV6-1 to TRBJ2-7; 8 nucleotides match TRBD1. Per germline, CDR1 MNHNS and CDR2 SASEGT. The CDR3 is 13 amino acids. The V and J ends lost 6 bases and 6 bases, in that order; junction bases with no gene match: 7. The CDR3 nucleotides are TGTGCCAGCAGCCCCCTCGACAGGGGCGAGCAGTACTTC. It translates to CASSPLDRGEQYF.

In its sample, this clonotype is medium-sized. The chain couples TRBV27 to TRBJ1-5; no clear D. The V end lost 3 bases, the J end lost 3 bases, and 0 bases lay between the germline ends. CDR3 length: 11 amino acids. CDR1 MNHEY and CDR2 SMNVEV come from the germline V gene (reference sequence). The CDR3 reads CASSFNQPQHF. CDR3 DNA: TGTGCCAGCAGTTTCAATCAGCCCCAGCATTTT.

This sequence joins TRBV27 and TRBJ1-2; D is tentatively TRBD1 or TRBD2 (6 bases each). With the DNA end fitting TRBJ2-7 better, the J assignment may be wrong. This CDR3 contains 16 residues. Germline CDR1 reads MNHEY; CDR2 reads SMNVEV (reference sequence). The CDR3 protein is CASSFLRGGPSYEQYF. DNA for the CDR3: TGTGCCAGCAGTTTTTTGCGTGGGGGGCCCTCCTACGAGCAGTACTTC.

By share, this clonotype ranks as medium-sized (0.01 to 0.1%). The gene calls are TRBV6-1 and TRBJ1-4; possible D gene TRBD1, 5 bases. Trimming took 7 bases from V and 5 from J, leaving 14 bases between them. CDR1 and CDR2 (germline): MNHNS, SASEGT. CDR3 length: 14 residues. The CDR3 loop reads CASNRIAGNEKLFF. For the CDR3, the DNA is TGTGCCAGCAACAGAATAGCAGGGAATGAAAAACTGTTTTTT.

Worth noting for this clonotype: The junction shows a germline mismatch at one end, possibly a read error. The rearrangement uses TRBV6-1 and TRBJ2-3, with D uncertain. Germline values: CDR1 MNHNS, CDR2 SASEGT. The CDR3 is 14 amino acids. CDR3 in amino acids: CAGRWGRNPDTQYF. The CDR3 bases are TGTGCGGGCAGATGGGGTCGAAACCCAGATACGCAGTATTTC.

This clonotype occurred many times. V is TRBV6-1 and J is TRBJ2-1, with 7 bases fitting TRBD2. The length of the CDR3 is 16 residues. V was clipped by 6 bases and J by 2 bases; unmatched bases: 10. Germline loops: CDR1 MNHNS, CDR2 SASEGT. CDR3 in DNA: TGTGCCAGCAGCCGTTCTGGCGGGGGTACCTACAATGAGCAGTTCTTC. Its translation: CASSRSGGGTYNEQFF.

The CDR3 DNA follows: TGCGCCAGCAGCTTGGCTAACAGGGACGGGTGGCAGTTCTTC. Translation gives CASSLANRDGWQFF. V is TRBV5-1 and J is TRBJ2-1; possibly TRBD1 for D (6 bases). The CDR3 has 14 amino acids. Germline V gene sequence: CDR1 SGHRS, CDR2 YFSETQ. With 0 bases removed from V and 12 bases from J, the gap between germline ends came to 16 bases.

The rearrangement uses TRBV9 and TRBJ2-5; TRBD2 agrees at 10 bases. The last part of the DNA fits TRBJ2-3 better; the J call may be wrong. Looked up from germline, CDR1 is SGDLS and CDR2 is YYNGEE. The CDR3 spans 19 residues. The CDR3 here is CASSVEDSGAGGPVDTQYF. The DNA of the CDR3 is TGTGCCAGCAGCGTAGAAGACTCGGGAGCGGGAGGGCCTGTAGATACGCAGTATTTT.

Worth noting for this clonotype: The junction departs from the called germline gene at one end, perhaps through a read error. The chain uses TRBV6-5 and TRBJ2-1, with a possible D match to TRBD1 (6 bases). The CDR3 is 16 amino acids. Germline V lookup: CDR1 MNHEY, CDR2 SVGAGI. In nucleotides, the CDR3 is TGTGCCAGCAGTTACTCCCCCGGACAGAGCGCAAGAGAGCAGTTTTTC. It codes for CASSYSPGQSAREQFF.

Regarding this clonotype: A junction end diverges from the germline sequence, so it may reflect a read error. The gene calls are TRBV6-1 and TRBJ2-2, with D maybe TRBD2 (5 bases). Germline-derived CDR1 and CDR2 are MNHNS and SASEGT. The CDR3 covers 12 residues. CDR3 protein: CASCASNGELFF. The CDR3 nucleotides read TGTGCGAGCTGTGCGAGCAACGGGGAGCTGTTCTTT.

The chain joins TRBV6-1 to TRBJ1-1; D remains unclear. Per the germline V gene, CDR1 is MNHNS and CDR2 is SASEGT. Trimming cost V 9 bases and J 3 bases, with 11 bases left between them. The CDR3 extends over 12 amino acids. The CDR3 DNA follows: TGTGCCAGTGCCAAAAGGGACACTGAAGCTTTCTTT. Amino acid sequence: CASAKRDTEAFF.

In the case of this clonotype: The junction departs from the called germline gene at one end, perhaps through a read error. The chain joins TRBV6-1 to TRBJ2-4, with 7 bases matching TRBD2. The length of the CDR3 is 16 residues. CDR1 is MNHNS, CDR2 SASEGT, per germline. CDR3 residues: CASREGGAGATDTQYF. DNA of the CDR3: TGTGCCAGCAGGGAGGGTGGGGCGGGAGCCACAGATACGCAGTATTTC.

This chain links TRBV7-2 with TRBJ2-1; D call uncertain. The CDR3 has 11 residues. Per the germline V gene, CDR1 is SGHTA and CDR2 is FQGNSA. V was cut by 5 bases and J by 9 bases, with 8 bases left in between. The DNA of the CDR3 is TGTGCCAGCAGCCCTATGAGTGAGCAGTTCTTC. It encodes CASSPMSEQFF.

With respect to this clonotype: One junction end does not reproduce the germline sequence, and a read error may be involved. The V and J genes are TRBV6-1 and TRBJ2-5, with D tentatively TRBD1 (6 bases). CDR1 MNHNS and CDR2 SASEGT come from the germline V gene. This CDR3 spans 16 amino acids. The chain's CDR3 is CASTGFGGSYQETQYF. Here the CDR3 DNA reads TGTGCCAGCACGGGGTTTGGGGGCAGCTACCAAGAGACCCAGTATTTC.

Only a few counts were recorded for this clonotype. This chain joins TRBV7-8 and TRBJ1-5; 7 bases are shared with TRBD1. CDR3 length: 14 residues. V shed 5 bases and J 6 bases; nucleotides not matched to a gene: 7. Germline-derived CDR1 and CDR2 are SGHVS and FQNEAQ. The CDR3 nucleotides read TGTGCCAGCAGCCCGACAGGGTTCAGTCAGCCCCAGCATTTT. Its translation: CASSPTGFSQPQHF.

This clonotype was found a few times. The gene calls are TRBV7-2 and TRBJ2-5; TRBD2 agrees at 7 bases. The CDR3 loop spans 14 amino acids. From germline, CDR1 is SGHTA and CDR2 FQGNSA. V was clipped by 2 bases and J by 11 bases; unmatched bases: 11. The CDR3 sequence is CASSLRGDYNEQYF. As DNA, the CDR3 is TGTGCCAGCAGCTTACGCGGGGACTACAATGAGCAGTACTTC.

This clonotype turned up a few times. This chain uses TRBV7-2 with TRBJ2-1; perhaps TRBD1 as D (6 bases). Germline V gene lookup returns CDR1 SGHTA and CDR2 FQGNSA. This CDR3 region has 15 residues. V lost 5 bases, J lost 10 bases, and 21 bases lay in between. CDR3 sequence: CASSLDWGLSYEQFF. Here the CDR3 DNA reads TGTGCCAGCAGCCTCGATTGGGGGCTGTCCTACGAGCAGTTCTTC. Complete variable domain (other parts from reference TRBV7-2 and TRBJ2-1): GAGVSQSPSNKVTEKGKDVELRCDPISGHTALYWYRQSLGQGLEFLIYFQGNSAPDKSGLPSDRFSAERTGGSVSTLTIQRTQQEDSAVYLCASSLDWGLSYEQFFGPGTRLTVL.

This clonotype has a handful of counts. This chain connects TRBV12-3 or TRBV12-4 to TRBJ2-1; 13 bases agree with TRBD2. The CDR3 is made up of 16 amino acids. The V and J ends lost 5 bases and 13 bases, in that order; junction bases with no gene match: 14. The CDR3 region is CASSDPTSGRRGTQFF. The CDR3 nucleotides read TGTGCCAGCAGTGACCCGACTAGCGGGAGGCGGGGGACCCAGTTCTTC.

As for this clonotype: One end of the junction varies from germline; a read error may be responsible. The CDR3 DNA reads TGTGCCAGCACTCCGGGGAAGGGGGGGGGGCCTTTCAATGAGCAGTTTTTC. Translating gives CASTPGKGGGPFNEQFF. The chain recombines TRBV12-3 or TRBV12-4 with TRBJ2-1, with TRBD2 as a possible D gene (7 bases). The CDR3 length is 17 residues.